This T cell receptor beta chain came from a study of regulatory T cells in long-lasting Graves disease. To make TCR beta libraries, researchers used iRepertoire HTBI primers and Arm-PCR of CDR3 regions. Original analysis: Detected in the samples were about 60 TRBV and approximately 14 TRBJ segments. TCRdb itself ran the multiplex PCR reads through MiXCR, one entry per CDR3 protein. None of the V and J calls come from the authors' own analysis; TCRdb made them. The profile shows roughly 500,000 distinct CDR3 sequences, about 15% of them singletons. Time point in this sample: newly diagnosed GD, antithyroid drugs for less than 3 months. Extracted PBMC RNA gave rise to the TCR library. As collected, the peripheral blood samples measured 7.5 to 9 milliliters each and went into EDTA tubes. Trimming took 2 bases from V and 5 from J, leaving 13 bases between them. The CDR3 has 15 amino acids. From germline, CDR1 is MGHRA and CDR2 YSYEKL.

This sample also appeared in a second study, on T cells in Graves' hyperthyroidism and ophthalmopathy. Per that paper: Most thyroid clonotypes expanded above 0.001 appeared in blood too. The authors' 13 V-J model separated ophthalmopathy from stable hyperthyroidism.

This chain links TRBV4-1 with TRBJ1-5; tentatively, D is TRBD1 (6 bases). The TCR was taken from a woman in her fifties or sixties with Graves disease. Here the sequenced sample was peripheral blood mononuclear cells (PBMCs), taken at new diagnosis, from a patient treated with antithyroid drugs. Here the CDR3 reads CASSQNQGMDQPQHF. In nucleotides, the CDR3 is TGCGCCAGCAGCCAAAACCAGGGGATGGATCAGCCCCAGCATTTT.